This TCR beta chain is drawn from a study of OX40 agonist ivuxolimab in advanced cancers. This CDR3 is 14 amino acids long. Germline CDR1 is SGHDT and CDR2 is YYEEEE. V lost 2 bases and J 3 bases, leaving 12 bases between the germline ends. Sequencing used immunoSEQ multiplex PCR; TCRdb keeps in-frame clones, though not all of them. The sample yields about 48,000 clones, about 81% seen once. The origin of this receptor is an adult with an advanced solid tumor such as melanoma, head and neck, liver or kidney cancer. The chain carries TRBV5-6 and TRBJ2-7; a possible D gene is TRBD1 (6 bases). The sequences come from CD4+ or CD8+ T cells sorted from blood, collected in a trial of the OX40 agonist ivuxolimab. The CDR3 DNA is TGTGCCAGCAGCTTATACGGACAGTTCTACGAGCAGTACTTC. It codes for CASSLYGQFYEQYF.